Listed below are T cell receptor beta chains from one sample, sequenced in a study of blood T cell repertoires in COVID-19. The method was immunoSEQ multiplex PCR; TCRdb's version includes in-frame clones alone and lacks a portion of them. The sample consists of about 66,000 clones, less than 85% of them appearing once. The sequencing input was peripheral blood. The receptors come from a man in his 60s with acute or convalescent COVID-19. Each CDR3 is given with its conserved first and last residue. A D gene is named only where the DNA matches it firmly. The size of a clone is reported for some rows only, either as once, few or many, or as a class for expanded clones.

TRBV20-1,TRBJ2-5,.,.,CSAFKSETQYF,TGCAGTGCTTTCAAGAGTGAGACCCAGTACTTC
TRBV27,TRBJ2-1,TRBD1,.,CASTLDRGAYNEQFF,TGTGCCAGCACCCTCGACAGGGGAGCCTACAATGAGCAGTTCTTC
TRBV7-8,TRBJ1-1,TRBD1,.,CASSLRTGGSEAFF,TGTGCCAGCAGCTTAAGGACAGGGGGCTCTGAAGCTTTCTTT
TRBV14,TRBJ2-6,TRBD1,.,CASSQGDSRLSGANVLTF,TGTGCCAGCAGCCAAGGGGACAGTAGACTCTCTGGGGCCAACGTCCTGACTTTC
TRBV12-3/TRBV12-4,TRBJ1-2,.,few,CASSIKDGYGYTF,TGTGCCAGCAGTATCAAAGACGGGTATGGCTACACCTTC
TRBV12-5,TRBJ2-6,TRBD1,.,CASGLVGQGATNVLTF,TGTGCTAGTGGTTTGGTGGGACAGGGGGCGACCAACGTCCTGACTTTC
TRBV11-2,TRBJ2-7,.,.,CASSPRELSSYEQYF,TGTGCCAGCAGCCCCCGGGAGCTAAGCTCCTACGAGCAGTACTTC
TRBV29-1,TRBJ1-1,.,.,CSVFATADTEAFF,TGCAGCGTCTTCGCTACAGCGGACACTGAAGCTTTCTTT
TRBV5-1,TRBJ1-4,.,.,CASSLEGPSTNEKLFF,TGCGCCAGCAGCTTGGAGGGGCCCTCAACTAATGAAAAACTGTTTTTT
TRBV18,TRBJ1-5,.,.,CASSPPQSVGPQHF,TGTGCCAGCTCACCACCTCAATCGGTTGGGCCCCAGCATTTT
TRBV6-6,TRBJ1-1,.,.,CASSFRGRDTEAFF,TGTGCCAGCAGTTTCAGGGGTAGGGACACTGAAGCTTTCTTT
TRBV11-2,TRBJ2-3,.,.,CASSPTGKSTDTQYF,TGTGCCAGCAGCCCAACAGGGAAAAGCACAGATACGCAGTATTTT
TRBV7-6,TRBJ1-3,.,.,CASSLMEPSSGNTIYF,TGTGCCAGCAGCTTAATGGAGCCGAGCTCTGGAAACACCATATATTTT
TRBV6-2/TRBV6-3,TRBJ2-2,.,.,CASSLTVGELFF,TGTGCCAGCAGTTTGACAGTCGGGGAGCTGTTTTTT
TRBV7-6,TRBJ1-5,.,.,CASSFGAGEGQPQHF,TGTGCCAGCAGCTTTGGGGCCGGGGAGGGTCAGCCCCAGCATTTT
TRBV9,TRBJ2-2,.,.,CATSRQENTGELFF,TGTGCCACTAGCCGACAGGAGAACACCGGGGAGCTGTTTTTT
TRBV7-2,TRBJ2-5,TRBD1,.,CASSRTGQETQYF,TGTGCCAGCAGCAGGACAGGGCAAGAGACCCAGTACTTC
TRBV4-1,TRBJ2-3,.,once,CASSPVRRASEVTDTQYF,TGCGCCAGCAGCCCTGTCAGGAGGGCCAGTGAGGTCACAGATACGCAGTATTTT
TRBV6-1,TRBJ1-5,.,.,CASSEVVTGLSNQPQHF,TGTGCCAGCAGTGAGGTCGTCACAGGGTTGAGCAATCAGCCCCAGCATTTT
TRBV5-4,TRBJ2-2,TRBD2,.,CASSLVRGGAGELFF,TGTGCCAGCAGCTTGGTTCGGGGGGGCGCCGGGGAGCTGTTTTTT
TRBV4-1,TRBJ1-2,.,.,CASSQPQGRAANYGYTF,TGCGCCAGCAGCCAACCCCAGGGCAGGGCGGCTAACTATGGCTACACCTTC
TRBV7-9,TRBJ1-1,TRBD1,.,CASSFGGQGGTEAFF,TGTGCCAGCAGCTTTGGGGGACAGGGAGGGACTGAAGCTTTCTTT
TRBV30,TRBJ2-4,.,.,CAWTNQLAKNIQYF,TGTGCCTGGACCAATCAGTTAGCCAAAAACATTCAGTACTTC
TRBV5-6,TRBJ1-4,TRBD1,.,CASSLYGQGAKSTNEKLFF,TGTGCCAGCAGCTTATATGGGCAGGGGGCGAAGTCAACTAATGAAAAACTGTTTTTT
TRBV6-2/TRBV6-3,TRBJ1-2,TRBD1,.,CASSTRGQGNGYTF,TGTGCCAGCAGCACCCGAGGACAGGGGAATGGCTACACCTTC
TRBV3-1/TRBV3-2,TRBJ2-7,.,once,CASSQDPGSYEQYF,TGTGCCAGCAGCCAAGATCCAGGTTCCTACGAGCAGTACTTC
TRBV11-2,TRBJ1-3,.,.,CASSPLGNTIYF,TGTGCCAGCAGCCCCTTGGGAAACACCATATATTTT
TRBV30,TRBJ2-5,TRBD2,.,CAWSVPIAGARYQETQYF,TGTGCCTGGAGTGTACCAATAGCGGGGGCCAGGTACCAAGAGACCCAGTACTTC
TRBV1,TRBJ1-2,.,once,CTREPGQGLRKDYGYTF,TGCACCAGAGAACCGGGACAGGGGTTACGAAAGGACTATGGCTACACCTTC
TRBV7-2,TRBJ2-5,TRBD2,.,CASSLGGGALGQETQYF,TGTGCCAGCAGCTTAGGCGGGGGGGCCCTGGGGCAAGAGACCCAGTACTTC
TRBV6-5,TRBJ1-6,.,.,CASSRDTLNSPLHF,TGTGCCAGCAGTCGGGACACTTTGAATTCACCCCTCCACTTT
TRBV6-5,TRBJ1-1,.,.,CASSSPTSGRTEAFF,TGTGCCAGCAGTTCTCCCACTTCAGGGAGGACTGAAGCTTTCTTT
TRBV4-2,TRBJ2-3,.,.,CASSQPTKGTDTQYF,TGTGCCAGCAGCCAACCTACGAAAGGCACAGATACGCAGTATTTT
TRBV7-6,TRBJ2-7,.,.,CASSLAGYYEQYF,TGTGCCAGCAGCTTGGCAGGTTACTACGAGCAGTACTTC
TRBV5-1,TRBJ1-5,.,.,CASSPTGSGQPQHF,TGCGCCAGCAGCCCTACAGGTAGCGGTCAGCCCCAGCATTTT
TRBV7-2,TRBJ1-2,.,.,CASSQDSAYGYTF,TGTGCCAGCAGCCAGGACAGCGCCTATGGCTACACCTTC
TRBV18,TRBJ1-6,TRBD1,.,CASSHYPGQGTDSPLHF,TGTGCCAGCTCACATTACCCTGGACAGGGGACGGATTCACCCCTCCACTTT
TRBV11-2,TRBJ1-1,.,.,CASSLVGQTKNTEAFF,TGTGCCAGCAGCTTAGTAGGACAGACGAAAAACACTGAAGCTTTCTTT
TRBV20-1,TRBJ2-5,.,.,CSAWRGETQYF,TGCAGTGCTTGGAGGGGAGAGACCCAGTACTTC
TRBV4-2,TRBJ2-3,TRBD2,.,CASSGGGGGTDTQYF,TGTGCCAGCAGCGGCGGCGGGGGGGGCACAGATACGCAGTATTTT
TRBV11-2,TRBJ2-1,TRBD2,.,CASSLQGLVLFF,TGTGCCAGCAGCTTACAGGGACTAGTTCTGTTCTTC
TRBV27,TRBJ2-3,.,.,CASSPTRVVYTQYF,TGTGCCAGCAGTCCCACCCGGGTCGTTTATACGCAGTATTTT
TRBV6-5,TRBJ1-2,.,.,CASSPLGVYGYTF,TGTGCCAGCAGTCCCCTAGGAGTGTATGGCTACACCTTC
TRBV5-1,TRBJ1-6,.,.,CASTPGGQPRSPLHF,TGCGCCAGCACCCCTGGGGGACAACCTCGGTCACCCCTCCACTTT
TRBV6-5,TRBJ2-1,TRBD2,once,CASYRRLAGNNEQFF,TGTGCCAGCTACAGAAGACTAGCGGGCAACAATGAGCAGTTCTTC
TRBV19,TRBJ1-1,TRBD1,.,CASSMDRMNTEAFF,TGTGCCAGTAGTATGGACAGGATGAACACTGAAGCTTTCTTT
TRBV30,TRBJ2-3,TRBD2,.,CAWSSSGGSTDTQYF,TGTGCCTGGAGTTCTAGCGGGGGTAGCACAGATACGCAGTATTTT
TRBV5-4,TRBJ1-6,TRBD1,.,CASSLGDTGGYNSPLHF,TGTGCCAGCAGCTTGGGAGACACAGGGGGCTATAATTCACCCCTCCACTTT
TRBV28,TRBJ1-2,.,.,CASSPHRSDGYTF,TGTGCCAGCAGTCCCCACCGCTCGGATGGCTACACCTTC
TRBV6-5,TRBJ2-2,TRBD1,.,CASNSDRNGELFF,TGTGCCAGCAACTCGGACAGGAACGGGGAGCTGTTTTTT
TRBV3-1/TRBV3-2,TRBJ2-3,TRBD1,once,CASSQVRTGIDTQYF,TGTGCCAGCAGCCAAGTTAGGACAGGGATAGATACGCAGTATTTT
TRBV7-9,TRBJ1-6,TRBD1,once,CASSLQGQVNSPLHF,TGTGCCAGCAGCTTACAGGGACAGGTCAATTCACCCCTCCACTTT
TRBV6-2/TRBV6-3,TRBJ1-1,.,.,CASSYISNTEAFF,TGTGCCAGCAGTTACATCAGTAACACTGAAGCTTTCTTT
TRBV6-4,TRBJ1-2,.,once,CASSEQTGGPYGYTF,TGTGCCAGCAGTGAACAGACCGGCGGGCCCTATGGCTACACCTTC
TRBV19,TRBJ1-1,.,.,CATEGAFF,TGTGCCACAGAGGGTGCTTTCTTT
TRBV7-2,TRBJ2-1,TRBD1,few,CASSLGTGPYNEQFF,TGTGCCAGCAGCTTAGGGACAGGCCCATACAATGAGCAGTTCTTC
TRBV7-9,TRBJ1-3,.,.,CASSPDSVGNTIYF,TGTGCCAGCAGCCCGGACAGCGTCGGGAACACCATATATTTT
TRBV19,TRBJ2-2,TRBD1,.,CASSRVTGTGGWRELFF,TGTGCCAGTAGTAGAGTAACCGGGACAGGGGGCTGGAGGGAGCTGTTTTTT